This T cell receptor (beta chain) appears in the sequencing data of a study of identifying expanded T cells in peripheral blood. Profiled with immunoSEQ multiplex PCR; TCRdb holds only in-frame clones, not every one. The table records 50,000 to 65,000 clones, approximately 80% of them present only once. The CDR3 runs 14 residues. V gave up 1 base and J gave up 5 bases, with 9 bases separating them. CDR1 is SGHRS and CDR2 is YFSETQ in the germline V gene. This chain links TRBV5-1 with TRBJ1-4; possible D gene TRBD1, 5 bases. The source of this sequence is a person between 18 and 75 years old in good health. Material for sequencing was blood. The CDR3 bases are TGCGCCAGCAGCTTGAACCAGGGAAATGAAAAACTGTTTTTT. Protein sequence: CASSLNQGNEKLFF.